This T cell receptor beta chain was identified in a study of beta chain features in type 1 diabetes. Whole-study results and caveats: Using cDNA template may skew counts toward highly expressing activated cells. TCRB CDR3s were moderately but significantly shorter in Type 1 diabetes patients in all four CD4+ subsets. PCR may have favored shorter templates equally in patients and controls.

cDNA synthesis used the whole RNA isolate, giving expressed TCRB sequences. Using immunoSEQ multiplex PCR, the repertoire was profiled, and TCRdb retains in-frame clones only, with some absent. The data show a few hundred thousand clones, less than 35% seen once. This clone was counted only a few times. As yet, its antigen is unknown. Germline values: CDR1 SNHLY, CDR2 FYNNEI. The CDR3 covers 13 residues. Trimming pared 4 bases from V and 1 base from J, leaving 4 bases between. This chain joins TRBV2 and TRBJ2-2, with D hard to call. What was sequenced was central memory CD4+ T cells from blood. The origin of this receptor is a man aged 30 to 39 in good health. The DNA for the CDR3 is TGTGCCAGCAGTGCGGGGAACACCGGGGAGCTGTTTTTT. Protein product: CASSAGNTGELFF.